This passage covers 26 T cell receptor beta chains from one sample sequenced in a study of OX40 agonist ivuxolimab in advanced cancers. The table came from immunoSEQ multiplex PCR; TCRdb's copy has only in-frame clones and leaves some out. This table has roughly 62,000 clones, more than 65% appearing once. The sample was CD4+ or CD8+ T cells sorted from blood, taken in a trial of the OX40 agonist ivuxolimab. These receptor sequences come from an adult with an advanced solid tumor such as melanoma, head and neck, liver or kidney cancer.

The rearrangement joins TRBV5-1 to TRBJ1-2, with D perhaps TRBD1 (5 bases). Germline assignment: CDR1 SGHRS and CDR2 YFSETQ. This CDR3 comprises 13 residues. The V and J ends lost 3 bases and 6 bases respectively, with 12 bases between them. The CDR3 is CASSSRVGDGYTF. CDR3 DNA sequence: TGCGCCAGCAGCTCCAGGGTAGGGGATGGCTACACCTTC.

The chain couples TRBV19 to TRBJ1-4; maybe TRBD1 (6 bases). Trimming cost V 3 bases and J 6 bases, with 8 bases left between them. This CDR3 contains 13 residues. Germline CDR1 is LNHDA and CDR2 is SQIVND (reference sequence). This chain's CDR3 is CASSIRTDEKLFF. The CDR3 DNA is TGTGCCAGTAGTATCAGGACAGATGAAAAACTGTTTTTT.

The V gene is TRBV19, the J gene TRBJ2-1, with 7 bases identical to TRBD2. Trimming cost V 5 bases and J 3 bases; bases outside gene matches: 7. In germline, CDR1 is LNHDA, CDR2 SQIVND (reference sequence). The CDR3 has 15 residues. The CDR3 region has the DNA TGTGCCAGTAGTGACCGGGGGGTTAACTACAATGAGCAGTTCTTC. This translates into CASSDRGVNYNEQFF.

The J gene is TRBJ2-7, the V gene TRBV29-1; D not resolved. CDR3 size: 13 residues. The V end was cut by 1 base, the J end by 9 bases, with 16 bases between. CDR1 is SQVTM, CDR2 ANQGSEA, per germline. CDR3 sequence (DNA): TGCAGCGTTGAAGGTACCCCCGGGCCCGGGCAGTACTTC. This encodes CSVEGTPGPGQYF.

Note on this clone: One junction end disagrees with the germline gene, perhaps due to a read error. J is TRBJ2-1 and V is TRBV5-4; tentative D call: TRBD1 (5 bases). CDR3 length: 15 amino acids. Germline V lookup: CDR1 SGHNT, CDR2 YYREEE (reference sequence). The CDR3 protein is CASSLATAAYNVQFF. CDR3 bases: TGTGCCAGCAGCTTGGCGACAGCAGCCTACAATGTGCAGTTCTTC.

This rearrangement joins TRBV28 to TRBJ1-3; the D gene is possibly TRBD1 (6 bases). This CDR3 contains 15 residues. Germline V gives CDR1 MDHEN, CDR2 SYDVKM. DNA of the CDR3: TGTGCTACGACGGGAGGGGGGGCGAAAGGAAACACCATATATTTT. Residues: CATTGGGAKGNTIYF.

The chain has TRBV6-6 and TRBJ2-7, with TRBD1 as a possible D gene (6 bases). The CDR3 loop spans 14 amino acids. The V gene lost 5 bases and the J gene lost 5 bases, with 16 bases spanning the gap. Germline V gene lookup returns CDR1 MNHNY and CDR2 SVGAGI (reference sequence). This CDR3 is CASSDVNRVHEQYF. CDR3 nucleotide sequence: TGTGCCAGCAGTGACGTTAACAGGGTCCACGAGCAGTACTTC.

The CDR3 nucleotides read TGTGCCAGCAGTTCCCCCTACCGACTAGCGGGGGATTCAGATACGCAGTATTTT. Its protein product is CASSSPYRLAGDSDTQYF. The rearrangement joins TRBV28 to TRBJ2-3; TRBD2 aligns across 12 bases. The J segment lost 4 bases and the V segment lost 4 bases, leaving 12 bases of the junction unmatched. The V gene's germline CDR1 is MDHEN and CDR2 SYDVKM. This CDR3 spans 18 amino acids.

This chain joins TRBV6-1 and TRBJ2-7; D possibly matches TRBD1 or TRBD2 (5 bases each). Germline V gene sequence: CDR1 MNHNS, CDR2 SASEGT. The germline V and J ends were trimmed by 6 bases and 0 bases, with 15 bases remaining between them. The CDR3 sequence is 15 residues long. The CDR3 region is CASSTGTQSSYEQYF. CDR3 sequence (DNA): TGTGCCAGCAGCACCGGGACCCAGAGCTCCTACGAGCAGTACTTC.

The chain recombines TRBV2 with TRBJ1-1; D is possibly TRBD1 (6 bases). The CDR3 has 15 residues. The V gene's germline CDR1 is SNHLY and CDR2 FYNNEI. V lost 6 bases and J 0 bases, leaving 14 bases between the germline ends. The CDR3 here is CASRSQGLMNTEAFF. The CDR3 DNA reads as TGTGCCAGCAGATCCCAGGGGTTGATGAACACTGAAGCTTTCTTT.

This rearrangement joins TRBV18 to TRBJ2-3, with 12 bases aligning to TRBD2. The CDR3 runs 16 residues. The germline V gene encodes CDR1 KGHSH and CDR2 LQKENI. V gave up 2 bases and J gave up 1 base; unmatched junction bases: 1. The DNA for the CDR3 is TGTGCCAGCTCACCAACTAGCGGGGGGCGCACAGATACGCAGTATTTT. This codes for CASSPTSGGRTDTQYF.

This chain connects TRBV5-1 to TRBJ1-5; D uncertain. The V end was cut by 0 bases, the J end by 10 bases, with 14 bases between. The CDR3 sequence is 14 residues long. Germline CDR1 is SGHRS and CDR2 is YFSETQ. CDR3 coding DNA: TGCGCCAGCAGCTTGGGGAGGGATCAAAGTCCCCAGCATTTT. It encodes CASSLGRDQSPQHF. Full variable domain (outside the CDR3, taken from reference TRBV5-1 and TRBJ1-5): KAGVTQTPRYLIKTRGQQVTLSCSPISGHRSVSWYQQTPGQGLQFLFEYFSETQRNKGNFPGRFSGRQFSNSRSEMNVSTLELGDSALYLCASSLGRDQSPQHFGDGTRLSIL.

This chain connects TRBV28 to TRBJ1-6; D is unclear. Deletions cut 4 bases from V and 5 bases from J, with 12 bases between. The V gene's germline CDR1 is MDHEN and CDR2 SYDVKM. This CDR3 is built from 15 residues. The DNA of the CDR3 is TGTGCCAGCAGTTCCCCCCCCTTGGATAATTCACCCCTCCACTTT. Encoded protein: CASSSPPLDNSPLHF.

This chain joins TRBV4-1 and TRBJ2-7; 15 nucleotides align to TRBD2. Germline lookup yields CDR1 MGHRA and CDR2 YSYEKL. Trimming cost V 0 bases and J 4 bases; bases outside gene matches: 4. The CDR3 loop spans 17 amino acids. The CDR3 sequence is CASSQDIGLAGGYEQYF. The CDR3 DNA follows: TGCGCCAGCAGCCAAGATATAGGACTAGCGGGGGGGTACGAGCAGTACTTC.

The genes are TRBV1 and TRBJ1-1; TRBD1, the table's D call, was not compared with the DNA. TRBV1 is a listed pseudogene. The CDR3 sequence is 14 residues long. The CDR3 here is CTSSPDRGDTEAFF. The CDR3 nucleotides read TGCACCAGCAGCCCGGACAGGGGGGACACTGAAGCTTTCTTT.

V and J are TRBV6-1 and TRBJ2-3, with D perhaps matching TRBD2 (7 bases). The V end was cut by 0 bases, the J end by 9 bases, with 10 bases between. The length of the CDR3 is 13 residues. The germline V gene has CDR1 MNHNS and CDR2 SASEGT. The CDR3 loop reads CASSEAGGGTQYF. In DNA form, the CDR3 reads TGTGCCAGCAGTGAAGCGGGAGGGGGGACGCAGTATTTT.

CDR3 bases: TGTGCCAGCACCGAACATGGCCTTAGGGGCACAGATACGCAGTATTTT. Translation: CASTEHGLRGTDTQYF. The V call is TRBV9, the J call TRBJ2-3; D uncertain. The CDR3 contains 16 residues. CDR1 is SGDLS, CDR2 YYNGEE, per germline. Trimming shortened V by 6 bases and J by 1 base, and 18 bases separated the two germline ends.

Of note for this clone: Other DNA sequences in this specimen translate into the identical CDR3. CDR3 sequence reads: CASSLGLAGGQETQYF. The CDR3 coding sequence is TGCGCCAGCAGCCTAGGACTAGCGGGGGGACAAGAGACCCAGTACTTC. The chain couples TRBV5-1 to TRBJ2-5, with 14 bases fitting TRBD2. With 4 bases clipped from V and 2 bases from J, the junction kept 4 bases outside the gene matches. Germline assignment: CDR1 SGHRS and CDR2 YFSETQ. CDR3 size: 16 residues.

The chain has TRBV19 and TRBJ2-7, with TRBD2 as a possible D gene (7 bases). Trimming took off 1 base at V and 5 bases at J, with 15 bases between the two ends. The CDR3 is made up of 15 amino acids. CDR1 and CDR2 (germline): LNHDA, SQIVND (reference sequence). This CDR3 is CASSIGGGLWDEQYF. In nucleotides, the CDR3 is TGTGCCAGTAGTATAGGCGGGGGCCTCTGGGACGAGCAGTACTTC.

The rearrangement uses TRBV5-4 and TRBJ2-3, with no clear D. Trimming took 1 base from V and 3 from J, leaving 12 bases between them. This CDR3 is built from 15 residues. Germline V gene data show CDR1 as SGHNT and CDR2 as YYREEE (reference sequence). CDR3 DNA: TGTGCCAGCAGCTTGAGGGATTTGGGGACAGATACGCAGTATTTT. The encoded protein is CASSLRDLGTDTQYF. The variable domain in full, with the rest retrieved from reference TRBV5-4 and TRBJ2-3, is ETGVTQSPTHLIKTRGQQVTLRCSSQSGHNTVSWYQQALGQGPQFIFQYYREEENGRGNFPPRFSGLQFPNYSSELNVNALELDDSALYLCASSLRDLGTDTQYFGPGTRLTVL.

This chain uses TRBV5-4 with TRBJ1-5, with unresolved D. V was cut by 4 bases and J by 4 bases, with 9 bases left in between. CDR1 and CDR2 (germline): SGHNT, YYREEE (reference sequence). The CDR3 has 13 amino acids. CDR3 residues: CASSAGLNQPQHF. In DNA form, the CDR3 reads TGTGCCAGCAGCGCAGGACTGAATCAGCCCCAGCATTTT.

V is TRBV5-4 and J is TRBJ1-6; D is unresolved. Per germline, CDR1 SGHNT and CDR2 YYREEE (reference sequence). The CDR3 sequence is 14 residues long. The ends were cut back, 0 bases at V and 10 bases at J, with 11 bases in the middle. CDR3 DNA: TGTGCCAGCAGCTTGGAGGGTAAAGAATCACCCCTCCACTTT. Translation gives CASSLEGKESPLHF. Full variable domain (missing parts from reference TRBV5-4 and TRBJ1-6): ETGVTQSPTHLIKTRGQQVTLRCSSQSGHNTVSWYQQALGQGPQFIFQYYREEENGRGNFPPRFSGLQFPNYSSELNVNALELDDSALYLCASSLEGKESPLHFGNGTRLTVT.

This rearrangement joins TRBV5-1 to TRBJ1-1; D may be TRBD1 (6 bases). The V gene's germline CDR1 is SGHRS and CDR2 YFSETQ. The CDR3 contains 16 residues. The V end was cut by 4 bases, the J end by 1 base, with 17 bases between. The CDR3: CASSPLTGQRNTEAFF. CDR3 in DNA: TGCGCCAGCAGCCCCCTTACTGGACAGAGGAACACTGAAGCTTTCTTT.

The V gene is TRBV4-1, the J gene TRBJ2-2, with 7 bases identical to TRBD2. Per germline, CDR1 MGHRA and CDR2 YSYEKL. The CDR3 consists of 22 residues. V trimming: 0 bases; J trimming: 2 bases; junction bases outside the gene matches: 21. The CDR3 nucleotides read TGCGCCAGCAGCCAAGATAAATTAGGAAAGGGCGTCCTAGCGGTCAACACCGGGGAGCTGTTTTTT. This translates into CASSQDKLGKGVLAVNTGELFF.

This CDR3 reads CASSPGQGHFFYEQYF. Here the CDR3 DNA reads TGTGCCAGCAGCCCCGGACAGGGGCATTTTTTCTACGAGCAGTACTTC. The chain recombines TRBV14 with TRBJ2-7; 9 positions match TRBD1. V was pared by 4 bases and J by 3 bases, with 10 bases of the junction left unmatched. CDR1 is SGHDN and CDR2 is FVKESK in the germline V gene. The length of the CDR3 is 16 residues. The variable domain in full, completed from reference TRBV14 and TRBJ2-7, reads EAGVTQFPSHSVIEKGQTVTLRCDPISGHDNLYWYRRVMGKEIKFLLHFVKESKQDESGMPNNRFLAERTGGTYSTLKVQPAELEDSGVYFCASSPGQGHFFYEQYFGPGTRLTVT.

Written as DNA, the CDR3 is TGTGCCAGCAGCCCTAGGGTAGTGGGGAACACTGAAGCTTTCTTT. Protein: CASSPRVVGNTEAFF. The V and J genes are TRBV7-8 and TRBJ1-1; no firm D call. This CDR3 spans 15 amino acids. V was trimmed by 5 bases and J by 1 base, leaving 14 bases between them. The germline gives CDR1 SGHVS, CDR2 FQNEAQ.